These T cell receptor beta chains were read from a single sample in a study of shared clonotypes between healthy human individuals. The protocol was immunoSEQ multiplex PCR, while the TCRdb copy is restricted to in-frame clones and leaves out a portion. This sample has 600,000 to 750,000 clones, with just under 75% found just once. Sequenced: memory CD4+ T cells sorted from blood. All receptors come from a young woman in good health. Each CDR3 is given with its conserved first and last residue. The D gene is left open where the match is weak. Only part of the rows carry a size: once, few, many, or a class if the clone is expanded.

CDR3aa | CDR3nt | v_gene | abundance | d_gene | j_gene
CASSPRGWQNEKLFF | TGTGCCAGCAGCCCTAGGGGGTGGCAAAATGAAAAACTGTTTTTT | TRBV7-9 | . | . | TRBJ1-4
CASGFSGTSGSTGELFF | TGTGCTAGTGGTTTCTCCGGGACTAGCGGGAGCACCGGGGAGCTGTTTTTT | TRBV12-5 | . | TRBD2 | TRBJ2-2
CASSLLGTGAEAFF | TGTGCCAGCAGTTTATTGGGGACAGGGGCTGAAGCTTTCTTT | TRBV28 | . | TRBD1 | TRBJ1-1
CASSWPGTDTDTQYF | TGCGCCAGCAGCTGGCCCGGGACAGACACAGATACGCAGTATTTT | TRBV5-1 | few | TRBD1 | TRBJ2-3
CASSPTGSHEQFF | TGTGCCAGCTCACCGACAGGGTCCCATGAGCAGTTCTTC | TRBV18 | . | TRBD1 | TRBJ2-1
CASSQVVRGQRETQYF | TGCGCCAGCAGCCAAGTTGTCAGGGGGCAACGAGAGACCCAGTACTTC | TRBV4-1 | few | TRBD1 | TRBJ2-5
CASTTRDNEQFF | TGTGCCAGTACCACGAGAGACAATGAGCAGTTCTTC | TRBV19 | . | . | TRBJ2-1
CASISHASGANVLTF | TGTGCCAGCATCTCCCATGCCTCTGGGGCCAACGTCCTGACTTTC | TRBV6-1 | few | . | TRBJ2-6
CASSDSGTPTDEQFF | TGTGCCAGCAGTGACTCAGGGACACCGACGGATGAGCAGTTCTTC | TRBV25-1 | . | . | TRBJ2-1
CASSPPGQGIYGYTF | TGTGCCAGCTCACCCCCGGGACAGGGAATCTATGGCTACACCTTC | TRBV18 | . | TRBD1 | TRBJ1-2
CASSSTSVQYF | TGTGCCAGCAGCTCAACTAGCGTTCAGTACTTC | TRBV7-6 | few | TRBD2 | TRBJ2-7
CACPGVAANSPLHF | TGTGCCTGCCCCGGGGTGGCGGCCAATTCACCCCTCCACTTT | TRBV30 | . | . | TRBJ1-6
CASISFPEAFF | TGTGCCAGTATTTCGTTTCCTGAAGCTTTCTTT | TRBV19 | . | . | TRBJ1-1
CASSLGSGNYGYTF | TGTGCCAGCAGCTTGGGATCAGGAAACTATGGCTACACCTTC | TRBV5-5 | . | . | TRBJ1-2
CASSRTGQREKLFF | TGTGCCAGCAGTAGGACAGGGCAAAGGGAAAAACTGTTTTTT | TRBV28 | once | TRBD1 | TRBJ1-4
CASSTRTGVEAEAFF | TGTGCCAGCAGCACCCGGACAGGGGTGGAGGCTGAAGCTTTCTTT | TRBV7-9 | . | TRBD1 | TRBJ1-1
CASSSGQAYGYTF | TGTGCCAGCAGCTCGGGACAGGCGTATGGCTACACCTTC | TRBV11-2 | . | TRBD1 | TRBJ1-2